These 17 T cell receptor beta chains were all obtained from the same sample, sequenced in a study of CXCR3-negative and CXCR3-positive naive CD8 T cells (dated by TCRdb to the late 2010s). Findings and caveats that apply to the study as a whole: Compared with CXCR3-negative naive cells, CXCR3-positive naive cells had TRB CDR3s with higher hydrophobicity (lower Kidera factor 4), lower energy, and higher strength and volume indices.

The instrument was a NextSeq 550. The Human TCR Profiling Kit (MiLaboratory) was used to prepare UMI-labeled 5' RACE TRB cDNA libraries. TCRdb reprocessed the reads and lists each CDR3 protein sequence as a single entry, with no DNA. This sample's records show roughly 110,000 distinct CDR3 sequences. Jointly, the top ten make up 0.38% of the sample. For these TCRs, the target antigens are not known. The sequenced sample was naive CXCR3+ CD8+ T cells from blood. The cell subset or site label here, explained by the study, means: CD45RO-CCR7+CD27+CD95- naive CD8+ T cells expressing CXCR3 (TNR3+). These receptors all come from a human donor in good health. Some clones in this sample may be carry-over from other donors' samples.

This chain's CDR3 is CSVHIRGAVDEQYF. The J gene is TRBJ2-7, the V gene TRBV29-1; as DNA is missing, the TRBD1 call by TCRdb cannot be tested. Germline V gene sequence: CDR1 SQVTM, CDR2 ANQGSEA. The CDR3 has 14 amino acids.

The CDR3 loop reads CATSDPGQGWNF. This chain connects TRBV24-1 to TRBJ2-7; there is no DNA to check the TCRdb D call of TRBD1. Germline values: CDR1 KGHDR, CDR2 SFDVKD. This CDR3 contains 12 residues.

The rearrangement uses TRBV29-1 and TRBJ2-3. The CDR3 contains 11 residues. Germline assignment: CDR1 SQVTM and CDR2 ANQGSEA. The CDR3 is CSVDVEDTQYF.

This chain uses TRBV6-5 with TRBJ1-2. Per the germline V gene, CDR1 is MNHEY and CDR2 is SVGAGI. The CDR3 spans 13 residues. CDR3 in amino acids: CASSPTPNYGYTF.

The rearrangement joins TRBV28 to TRBJ1-1; as DNA is missing, the TRBD1 call by TCRdb cannot be tested. CDR3 length: 15 amino acids. Looked up from germline, CDR1 is MDHEN and CDR2 is SYDVKM. CDR3: CASSYRGALNTEAFF.

CDR3 protein: CASSAAEREDWNEQFF. The chain employs TRBV10-1 and TRBJ2-1; TCRdb picks TRBD2, but there is no DNA to check that call. The germline gives CDR1 WNHNN, CDR2 SYGVQD (reference sequence). This CDR3 region has 16 residues.

The rearrangement joins TRBV20-1 to TRBJ2-7; without DNA, the TCRdb call of TRBD2 cannot be checked. The germline gives CDR1 DFQATT, CDR2 SNEGSKA (reference sequence). The CDR3 consists of 15 residues. The CDR3 is CSAGPSGSFIDEQYF.

The chain is built from TRBV6-5 and TRBJ2-1; there is no DNA to check the TCRdb D call of TRBD1. Per germline, CDR1 MNHEY and CDR2 SVGAGI. The CDR3 covers 15 residues. Here the CDR3 reads CASTRDRGSYNEQFF.

This chain joins TRBV6-2 or TRBV6-3 and TRBJ2-6; TCRdb's D call, TRBD1, is unchecked because there is no DNA. The CDR3 sequence is 17 residues long. Germline-derived CDR1 and CDR2 are MNHEY and SVGEGT. The CDR3 spells CASSSGRLISGANVLTF.

The genes are TRBV29-1 and TRBJ1-1. The CDR3 extends over 12 amino acids. CDR1 is SQVTM, CDR2 ANQGSEA, per germline. CDR3 in amino acids: CSVEAYNTEAFF.

The chain combines TRBV13 with TRBJ1-2; as DNA is missing, the TRBD1 call by TCRdb cannot be tested. This CDR3 contains 16 residues. From germline, CDR1 is PRHDT and CDR2 FYEKMQ (reference sequence). The CDR3: CASSFTGTPVDYGYTF.

The CDR3 sequence: CSVVYQGQAFF. This chain joins TRBV29-1 and TRBJ1-1; TCRdb proposes TRBD1, but this gene call is untestable without DNA. The CDR3 runs to 11 residues. Germline values: CDR1 SQVTM, CDR2 ANQGSEA.

The rearrangement uses TRBV29-1 and TRBJ2-3. Germline V gene sequence: CDR1 SQVTM, CDR2 ANQGSEA. The CDR3 consists of 15 residues. The CDR3 spells CSVEDRDGITDTQYF.

J is TRBJ1-2 and V is TRBV5-5; the TCRdb D gene call, TRBD1, has no DNA to confirm it. CDR3 length equals 15 residues. The germline V gene has CDR1 SGHKS and CDR2 YYEKEE (reference sequence). CDR3 region: CASSFSGQANYGYTF.

V is TRBV7-6 and J is TRBJ2-1; with no DNA, the TCRdb D assignment of TRBD1 cannot be verified. The CDR3 runs to 14 residues. Germline V gene lookup returns CDR1 SGHVS and CDR2 FNYEAQ. The CDR3 here is CASSLEAGANEQFF.

The CDR3 is CASSLTASGAYEQYF. The chain joins TRBV7-2 to TRBJ2-7; without DNA, the TCRdb call of TRBD2 cannot be checked. CDR1 and CDR2 (germline): SGHTA, FQGNSA. This CDR3 has 15 amino acids.

The rearrangement links TRBV6-6 to TRBJ1-5; TCRdb returns TRBD1, unconfirmable since there is no DNA. The CDR3 totals 16 residues. Germline V gene data show CDR1 as MNHNY and CDR2 as SVGAGI (reference sequence). CDR3 region: CASSYGNGRGGQPQHF.